The TCR beta chain under discussion was sequenced for a study of cytomegalovirus exposure and HLA in healthy donors. Germline CDR1 is SGHRS and CDR2 is YFSETQ. The CDR3 totals 16 residues. The trim removed 4 bases at V and 5 bases at J, leaving 6 bases unmatched. Turning to this clone: Other DNA sequences in the same sample also yield this CDR3.

13 Jbeta primers and 60 Vbeta primers were used for the PCR. TCRdb's copy holds only in-frame clones and misses some; the assay was immunoSEQ multiplex PCR. Among fewer than 150,000 clones listed, approximately 74% were seen once. The rearrangement links TRBV5-1 to TRBJ2-1, with 13 bases lining up with TRBD2. The sequence was obtained from a woman between 50 and 59 years old in good health and CMV-seropositive. The sample taken for sequencing was PBMCs. The DNA for the CDR3 is TGCGCCAGCAGCGTGGGACTAGCGGGATCCGACAATGAGCAGTTCTTC. Its protein product is CASSVGLAGSDNEQFF.